This record covers a single T cell receptor beta chain. Its cognate antigen is unknown. The sample originates from a study of T cell responses to AZD1222 COVID-19 vaccine. Study as a whole: Second-dose groups at about 4 or about 12 weeks were pooled. Notes on the study in general: The donors showed a predominance of white British ancestry and of females, with possible underestimation of clonal diversity.

The CDR3 runs 14 residues. Losses at the gene ends were 4 bases for V and 7 bases for J; bases not matched to a gene: 5. Germline V gene data show CDR1 as LNHDA and CDR2 as SQIVND (reference sequence). Sequenced by immunoSEQ multiplex PCR; TCRdb stores in-frame clones only, minus some. This sample has roughly 97,000 clones; more than 85% occur once, and the top ten carry just under 7.5%. The V call is TRBV19, the J call TRBJ1-5; 9 bases line up with TRBD1. Sequenced material: peripheral blood, taken on day 0 of AZD1222 vaccination. The TCR sequence derives from an adult in good health. The CDR3 bases are TGTGCCAGTAGTAGGGACAGGGTAGGACAGCCCCAGCATTTT. Its protein product is CASSRDRVGQPQHF.